This TCR beta chain derives from a study of T cells in Graves' hyperthyroidism and ophthalmopathy. Study-level information: Blood was drawn when the patient was first diagnosed and still untreated.

Researchers took RNA transcripts and amplified the TCR beta CDR3 regions from them. First-round RT-PCR of the TCR CDR3 relied on the HTBI primer set. TCRdb reanalysed the multiplex PCR reads using MiXCR and keeps one entry per CDR3 protein. The table has 300,000 to 450,000 distinct CDR3 sequences, roughly 20% seen once. Among ophthalmopathy patients, the Clinical Activity Score reached at least 3, the NOSPECS grade reached at least 4, and duration remained under 3 months. The PBMCs were taken from approximately 9 ml of fresh peripheral blood. The length of the CDR3 is 13 residues. Per the germline V gene, CDR1 is SNHLY and CDR2 is FYNNEI. Trimming shortened V by 4 bases and J by 5 bases, and 11 bases separated the two germline ends. Turning to this clonotype: What it binds is not known. A clone one base away is much larger, so this may be a read error.

The study's findings and limits: For ophthalmopathy, model prediction preceded onset by a median about six months.

J is TRBJ1-1 and V is TRBV2; tentative D call: TRBD1 (5 bases). Source material: blood. This receptor was taken from a woman aged 40 to 50 with Graves' ophthalmopathy. The CDR3 loop is CASSVIGTTEAFF. The CDR3 DNA reads TGTGCCAGCAGTGTAATCGGGACTACTGAAGCTTTCTTT.